The source of this T cell receptor beta chain is a study of read filtering for tumor transcriptome and immune sequencing. The library was built from about 400 ng RNA with molecular barcoded adaptors for alpha/delta and beta/gamma chains. MiXCR was run by TCRdb on the reads, yielding one entry per CDR3 protein. The sample lists over 35,000 distinct CDR3 sequences, approximately 10% occurring once. Germline values: CDR1 DFQATT, CDR2 SNEGSKA (reference sequence). The CDR3 runs to 12 residues. V dropped 4 bases and J dropped 1 base, with 7 bases sitting between them. At least ten counts were recorded for this clonotype. No antigen is known for it. Findings of the study overall: IR-seq captured clonotypes deeper and more reliably than RNA-seq.

What was sequenced was a population of CD138-negative cells sorted from bone marrow. This chain uses TRBV20-1 with TRBJ1-1; no definite D call. This receptor was taken from a donor aged 40 or older with multiple myeloma. The CDR3 loop reads CSATNQNTEAFF. In DNA, the CDR3 is TGCAGTGCTACTAATCAGAACACTGAAGCTTTCTTT.